Given below is one T cell receptor (beta chain) in context. This record comes from a study of blood T cell repertoires in COVID-19. Study-wide background: Whether acute or convalescent, the COVID-19 samples came from the United States, Italy and Spain. PBMCs, B-cell-depleted T cells, or T cells were the source of the cDNA or gDNA that made up the material.

Original data processing: Amplified reference gene primers provided the basis for estimating nucleated cell counts. Here immunoSEQ multiplex PCR was the method, and the copy in TCRdb shows in-frame clones only, minus some. The V and J calls and clone size were taken over from that table, and D and trimming were inferred from the DNA. The repertoire consists of some 90,000 clones, with roughly 89% occurring once and the leading ten covering about 5%. V lost 8 bases and J lost 0, with 11 bases in between. This CDR3 is 14 amino acids long. Looked up from germline, CDR1 is MDHEN and CDR2 is SYDVKM. Sample: peripheral blood. This receptor was obtained from a woman aged 80 or older with active COVID-19. This sequence joins TRBV28 and TRBJ1-3, with a tentative D call TRBD1 (6 bases). The CDR3 coding sequence is TGTGCCAGCTTGCACAGGGACTCTGGAAACACCATATATTTT. It yields the protein CASLHRDSGNTIYF.